There are many counts of the clone carrying this TCR beta chain. Its specificity is unknown. V shed 1 base, J shed 5 bases, and the junction held 1 base outside the gene matches. This CDR3 has 13 amino acids. Looked up from germline, CDR1 is SEHNR and CDR2 is FQNEAQ (reference sequence). The data stem from a study of T cell repertoires in cytomegalovirus infection. Turning to the study itself: Newly reported HLA-C-restricted and thoroughly characterized HLA-B-restricted CMV epitopes were employed. Indications came from public TCR beta signatures; they pointed to CMV infection and to a matching HLA type. Study-wide results and caveats: Ex vivo, HLA-C-restricted CMV-specific TCR beta clonotypes prevailed over the rest of the response. People with CMV and the relevant HLA were identified by cumulative public TCR beta family frequency.

TCRdb independently ran MiXCR on the reads; one entry per CDR3 protein. Among around 300,000 distinct CDR3 sequences listed, under 25% were seen once. The specimen comprised cultured PBMCs, sampled from culture after CMV antigen stimulation. This TCR was recovered from a human donor in good health (CMV status not recorded). Some clones in this sample may be carry-over from other donors' samples. V and J are TRBV7-9 and TRBJ1-1; 7 bases align to TRBD1. The CDR3 region is CASSLEQGTEAFF. The CDR3 bases are TGTGCCAGCAGCTTAGAACAGGGGACTGAAGCTTTCTTT.